These 15 T cell receptor beta chains were sequenced from one sample in a study of blood T cell repertoires in COVID-19. TCRdb's table, derived via immunoSEQ multiplex PCR, lists solely in-frame clones and lacks some. The data contain about 21,000 clones, around four fifths of them singletons. The sample comprised peripheral blood. These receptors all come from a human donor in a cohort sampled during active COVID-19.

This chain uses TRBV4-2 with TRBJ1-4; D not resolved. V was shortened by 1 base and J by 4 bases, with 16 bases between the two germline ends. The CDR3 loop spans 17 amino acids. Looked up from germline, CDR1 is LGHNA and CDR2 is YNFKEQ. The CDR3 DNA sequence: TGTGCCAGCAGCCAAGTAAGGTCCACAACGGGTAATGAAAAACTGTTTTTT. Amino acids: CASSQVRSTTGNEKLFF.

The CDR3 here is CASRQGKNVHEQYF. The CDR3 nucleotides read TGTGCCAGCAGACAGGGTAAGAATGTCCACGAGCAGTACTTC. The rearrangement joins TRBV27 to TRBJ2-7; tentative D call: TRBD1 (6 bases). This CDR3 comprises 14 residues. The V gene lost 6 bases and the J gene lost 5 bases, with 17 bases spanning the gap. Germline V CDR1 and CDR2: MNHEY, SMNVEV (reference sequence).

This clone was observed a single time. The chain has TRBV28 and TRBJ1-4; D is unresolved. Germline CDR1 reads MDHEN; CDR2 reads SYDVKM. Trimming took off 7 bases at V and 7 bases at J, with 4 bases between the two ends. The CDR3 is 10 residues long. The CDR3 bases are TGTGCCAGCAAGAGTGAAAAACTGTTTTTT. It encodes CASKSEKLFF.

The chain employs TRBV9 and TRBJ1-4; D ambiguous. CDR3 length: 14 amino acids. From germline, CDR1 is SGDLS and CDR2 YYNGEE. V lost 0 bases and J lost 5, with 8 bases in between. The CDR3 sequence: CASSVGPSNEKLFF. DNA for the CDR3: TGTGCCAGCAGCGTAGGTCCGAGCAATGAAAAACTGTTTTTT.

The rearrangement joins TRBV7-9 to TRBJ2-7, with TRBD2 as a possible D gene (6 bases). The V gene lost 0 bases and the J gene lost 0 bases, with 15 bases spanning the gap. This CDR3 has 17 residues. From germline, CDR1 is SEHNR and CDR2 FQNEAQ (reference sequence). CDR3 nucleotide sequence: TGTGCCAGCAGCTTAGCTAGTTGGGGGACTCACTCCTACGAGCAGTACTTC. It codes for CASSLASWGTHSYEQYF.

The chain joins TRBV6-5 to TRBJ1-2; 7 positions agree with TRBD1. This CDR3 region has 15 residues. Looked up from germline, CDR1 is MNHEY and CDR2 is SVGAGI. V shed 10 bases, J shed 8 bases, and the junction held 19 bases outside the gene matches. This chain's CDR3 is CAIMGGARQGRGYTF. DNA of the CDR3: TGTGCCATAATGGGTGGTGCTCGACAGGGCCGGGGCTACACCTTC.

V and J are TRBV29-1 and TRBJ2-2; D is undetermined. Germline V gene data show CDR1 as SQVTM and CDR2 as ANQGSEA. V lost 4 bases to trimming and J lost 2 bases, with 8 bases between them. The CDR3 length is 13 residues. CDR3 protein: CSVGSKNTGELFF. The CDR3 DNA sequence: TGCAGCGTTGGAAGCAAAAACACCGGGGAGCTGTTTTTT.

The genes are TRBV5-1 and TRBJ2-7; D may be TRBD1 (5 bases). CDR1 SGHRS and CDR2 YFSETQ come from the germline V gene. The CDR3 loop spans 12 amino acids. Trimming pared 4 bases from V and 4 bases from J, leaving 9 bases between. This CDR3 is CASSRTSYEQYF. In nucleotides, the CDR3 is TGCGCCAGCAGCCGGACATCGTACGAGCAGTACTTC.

The J gene is TRBJ1-1, the V gene TRBV27; 8 positions agree with TRBD1. The ends lost 2 bases at V and 10 bases at J; junction bases unmatched: 6. CDR3 length: 13 amino acids. The germline CDR1 and CDR2 sequences are MNHEY and SMNVEV (reference sequence). The CDR3 nucleotides read TGTGCCAGCAGTTTAGGGACAGGAGGAAGAGCTTTCTTT. This sequence encodes CASSLGTGGRAFF.

The chain is built from TRBV2 and TRBJ1-2; no reliable D call. V dropped 2 bases and J dropped 4 bases, with 14 bases sitting between them. This CDR3 has 15 residues. Germline V gives CDR1 SNHLY, CDR2 FYNNEI. The CDR3 is CASSERSTMGYGYTF. The CDR3 DNA reads TGTGCCAGCAGTGAACGGAGTACAATGGGCTATGGCTACACCTTC.

V gene TRBV9 combines with J gene TRBJ1-3; 8 bases line up with TRBD1. The germline CDR1 and CDR2 sequences are SGDLS and YYNGEE. The CDR3 is 15 residues long. V lost 5 bases and J lost 1; bases outside the gene matches: 5. CDR3 in DNA: TGTGCCAGCAGTGACGACAGGGGATCTGGAAACACCATATATTTT. The encoded protein is CASSDDRGSGNTIYF.

The V call is TRBV21-1, the J call TRBJ2-7; the table's TRBD2 call for D was not verified on the DNA. TRBV21-1 is listed as a pseudogene. The CDR3 sequence is 14 residues long. The DNA for the CDR3 is TGTGCCAGCAGCAAATTGGGAGGCTCCTACGAGCAGTACTTC. This gives the protein CASSKLGGSYEQYF.

The CDR3 region has the DNA TGTGCCAGCAGCGCCGGTCCCGGAGCCGACGTGGCCAAAAACATTCAGTACTTC. Protein product: CASSAGPGADVAKNIQYF. This chain connects TRBV11-3 to TRBJ2-4, with D hard to call. V gave up 5 bases and J gave up 1 base, with 21 bases separating them. The CDR3 has 18 amino acids. Germline CDR1 SGHNT, CDR2 YENEEA.

The chain is built from TRBV5-1 and TRBJ2-7; TRBD1 aligns across 10 bases. This CDR3 is 14 amino acids long. V was pared by 2 bases and J by 5 bases, with 4 bases of the junction left unmatched. Germline CDR1 SGHRS, CDR2 YFSETQ. The CDR3 bases are TGCGCCAGCAGCTTAGACAGGGGGCGGGACGAGCAGTACTTC. It specifies CASSLDRGRDEQYF.

The V gene is TRBV10-2, the J gene TRBJ1-4; D gene ambiguous. The CDR3 runs to 13 residues. V was pared by 6 bases and J by 5 bases, with 10 bases between. Germline V lookup: CDR1 WSHSY, CDR2 SAAADI. CDR3 DNA sequence: TGCGCCAGCAGGGAACAGCCCAATGAAAAACTGTTTTTT. Its translation is CASREQPNEKLFF.